One T cell receptor beta chain is described in this entry. Its matching antigen is unknown. The germline gene is not matched at one end of the junction; a read error may be the cause. The sample holds other DNA sequences that translate to the same CDR3. The method was immunoSEQ multiplex PCR; TCRdb's version includes in-frame clones alone and lacks a portion of them. The sample shows about 14,000 clones, around 83% of them seen only once. The sample originates from a study of PD-1 blockade in classical Hodgkin lymphoma. Regarding the study as a whole: Reports indicated that newly diagnosed patients had lower baseline TCR diversity than healthy donors did. Partial responders and progressors had significantly lower baseline TCR diversity. The CD4+ diversity rise by C4D1 was clearest in complete responders.

From germline, CDR1 is SNHLY and CDR2 FYNNEI. This CDR3 comprises 14 residues. All patients relapsed after autologous stem cell transplantation, and brentuximab vedotin exposure varied. Best responses were complete response, partial response or progressive disease. This sequence was found in a human donor with classical Hodgkin lymphoma. The starting material was peripheral blood mononuclear cells (PBMCs), obtained before the second cycle of nivolumab. The V call is TRBV2, the J call TRBJ2-4; D is possibly TRBD2 (5 bases). DNA for the CDR3: TGTGCTAGCAGCGAGGGTTTGGCCAAAAACATTCAGTACTTC. Protein: CASSEGLAKNIQYF.